This is a list of T cell receptor beta chains from one sample in a study of shared clonotypes between healthy human individuals. The protocol was immunoSEQ multiplex PCR, while the TCRdb copy is restricted to in-frame clones and leaves out a portion. The repertoire includes hundreds of thousands of clones, 85% to 95% of them detected once, and over 0.1% sits in the top ten. Sample: naive CD8+ T cells sorted from blood. The source is a woman younger than 45 in good health. CDR3s include the opening cysteine and the closing phenylalanine or tryptophan. The D gene is left open where the match is weak. Size tells how often a clone was seen (once, few, many) or the class of an expanded clone, and some rows leave it out.

TRBJ2-1 | . | TRBV2 | TRBD2 | CASSDSGTSENEQFF | TGTGCCAGCAGTGACAGTGGGACTAGTGAGAATGAGCAGTTCTTC
TRBJ1-2 | . | TRBV5-6 | TRBD1 | CASSDFGTGLYGYTF | TGTGCCAGCAGCGACTTTGGGACAGGCCTCTATGGCTACACCTTC
TRBJ2-7 | . | TRBV7-6 | . | CASSPGVSGPEQYF | TGTGCCAGCAGTCCTGGCGTTAGCGGCCCGGAGCAGTACTTC
TRBJ2-7 | . | TRBV27 | TRBD1 | CASSNPGQAGEQYF | TGTGCCAGCAGCAATCCGGGACAGGCGGGCGAGCAGTACTTC
TRBJ2-1 | . | TRBV19 | TRBD1 | CASSMGQGSYNEQFF | TGTGCCAGTAGTATGGGACAGGGGTCTTACAATGAGCAGTTCTTC
TRBJ2-7 | . | TRBV27 | . | CASSPSANEQYF | TGTGCCAGCAGCCCGAGTGCCAACGAGCAGTACTTC
TRBJ1-4 | once | TRBV7-7 | . | CASSLAPPGTENAANEKLFF | TGTGCCAGCAGCTTAGCGCCCCCCGGGACGGAGAATGCAGCTAATGAAAAACTGTTTTTT
TRBJ2-1 | . | TRBV2 | TRBD2 | CASSSTSGSFPRLGNEQFF | TGTGCCAGCAGCTCGACTAGCGGGAGTTTCCCTCGCTTGGGCAATGAGCAGTTCTTC
TRBJ2-7 | . | TRBV11-2 | . | CASSSLASYEQYF | TGTGCCAGCAGCTCGCTAGCCTCCTACGAGCAGTACTTC
TRBJ2-5 | once | TRBV7-9 | TRBD2 | CASSRILAGGPGETQYF | TGTGCCAGCAGTAGAATACTAGCGGGAGGACCGGGAGAGACCCAGTACTTC
TRBJ2-5 | . | TRBV7-6 | . | CASSLGISRALDF | TGTGCCAGCAGCTTAGGCATTAGCAGGGCGCTAGACTTC
TRBJ1-1 | . | TRBV25-1 | . | CASSAEGTEAFF | TGTGCCAGCAGTGCCGAGGGGACTGAAGCTTTCTTT
TRBJ2-2 | . | TRBV6-5 | . | CASRLDDNTGELFF | TGTGCCAGCAGACTGGACGACAACACCGGGGAGCTGTTTTTT
TRBJ2-5 | . | TRBV7-2 | . | CASSSHLLVVSAQETQYF | TGTGCCAGCAGCTCTCACCTACTAGTGGTTAGCGCCCAAGAGACCCAGTACTTC
TRBJ2-2 | . | TRBV12-5 | TRBD2 | CASGQDVLAGVSGELFF | TGTGCTAGTGGTCAAGACGTACTAGCGGGAGTGTCCGGGGAGCTGTTTTTT
TRBJ2-7 | few | TRBV29-1 | . | CSAWVGEQYF | TGCAGCGCCTGGGTAGGCGAGCAGTACTTC
TRBJ2-5 | . | TRBV9 | TRBD2 | CASSAFGGEETQYF | TGTGCCAGCAGCGCTTTTGGGGGGGAAGAGACCCAGTACTTC
TRBJ2-7 | . | TRBV4-1 | TRBD1 | CASSQGTGGKYEQYF | TGCGCCAGCAGCCAAGGGACAGGGGGCAAATACGAGCAGTACTTC
TRBJ1-4 | . | TRBV6-5 | . | CASSHGTLSEKLFF | TGTGCCAGCAGCCATGGGACCTTAAGTGAAAAACTGTTTTTT
TRBJ2-7 | . | TRBV27 | . | CASSLSPNGEQYF | TGTGCCAGCAGTTTAAGCCCGAATGGCGAGCAGTACTTC
TRBJ1-1 | . | TRBV28 | TRBD1 | CASSEQPGQGAVLGAFF | TGTGCCAGCAGTGAACAACCGGGACAGGGAGCGGTATTGGGGGCTTTCTTT
TRBJ2-7 | . | TRBV28 | TRBD2 | CASSIGTTYEQYF | TGTGCCAGCAGTATTGGGACTACCTACGAGCAGTACTTC
TRBJ2-7 | once | TRBV7-9 | TRBD1 | CASSPNTGVFYEQYF | TGTGCCAGCAGTCCCAACACAGGGGTTTTCTACGAGCAGTACTTC
TRBJ1-3 | . | TRBV21-1 | . | CASSKQDSHSGNTIYF | TGTGCCAGCAGCAAACAGGACAGCCACTCTGGAAACACCATATATTTT
TRBJ1-4 | . | TRBV27 | . | CASSSNTELGREINYFEKLFF | TGTGCCAGCAGTAGCAACACCGAGTTAGGGAGGGAAATCAATTATTTTGAAAAACTGTTTTTT
TRBJ2-7 | . | TRBV28 | . | CASSSPRVQGSYEQYF | TGTGCCAGCAGTTCCCCGCGGGTGCAGGGTTCGTACGAGCAGTACTTC
TRBJ1-4 | . | TRBV28 | . | CASSFSNNEKLFF | TGTGCCAGCAGTTTCAGCAACAATGAAAAACTGTTTTTT
TRBJ1-5 | . | TRBV27 | TRBD1 | CASSAGTGGLQPQHF | TGTGCCAGCAGTGCCGGGACAGGGGGCCTTCAGCCCCAGCATTTT
TRBJ1-6 | . | TRBV5-1 | TRBD1 | CASSGTGTGGSPLHF | TGCGCCAGCAGCGGAACCGGGACAGGGGGATCACCCCTCCACTTT
TRBJ2-7 | . | TRBV6-6 | TRBD1 | CASTPGQGFSEQYF | TGTGCCAGCACTCCGGGACAGGGGTTTTCCGAGCAGTACTTC
TRBJ1-1 | once | TRBV10-1 | . | CASSVGRATEAFF | TGCGCCAGCAGTGTTGGCAGGGCGACTGAAGCTTTCTTT
TRBJ2-7 | . | TRBV27 | . | CASSLDVSYEQYF | TGTGCCAGCAGTTTAGATGTGTCCTACGAGCAGTACTTC
TRBJ1-1 | once | TRBV19 | TRBD1 | CASSEQTGLGTEAFF | TGTGCCAGTAGTGAACAGACAGGGCTCGGAACTGAAGCTTTCTTT
TRBJ2-1 | . | TRBV9 | TRBD2 | CASSPKRLAAYNEQFF | TGTGCCAGCAGCCCCAAGAGACTAGCGGCCTACAATGAGCAGTTCTTC
TRBJ1-4 | . | TRBV13 | . | CASSPTGDRNEKLFF | TGTGCCAGCAGCCCGACAGGCGACCGAAATGAAAAACTGTTTTTT
TRBJ2-1 | . | TRBV5-6 | TRBD2 | CASRQGLADSYNEQFF | TGTGCCAGCAGGCAGGGACTAGCGGATTCCTACAATGAGCAGTTCTTC
TRBJ2-3 | . | TRBV6-1 | . | CASSELKVRYGTSTDTQYF | TGTGCCAGCAGTGAACTTAAAGTTAGGTATGGGACTAGCACAGATACGCAGTATTTT
TRBJ2-1 | . | TRBV23-1 | TRBD2 | CASSPCRQGASGRANEQFF | TGCGCCAGCAGTCCCTGCCGACAGGGAGCGAGCGGGAGGGCGAATGAGCAGTTCTTC
TRBJ2-7 | once | TRBV4-2 | . | CASSPLPAPEQYF | TGTGCCAGCAGCCCGTTGCCAGCTCCCGAGCAGTACTTC
TRBJ1-1 | . | TRBV4-1 | TRBD1 | CASSLHPGQKMNTEAFF | TGCGCCAGCAGCCTACACCCGGGACAGAAAATGAACACTGAAGCTTTCTTT
TRBJ1-5 | . | TRBV5-6 | . | CASSARDKQYQPQHF | TGTGCCAGCAGCGCCCGGGACAAGCAATATCAGCCCCAGCATTTT
TRBJ2-7 | . | TRBV5-4 | TRBD2 | CASSPGGYEQYF | TGTGCCAGCAGCCCGGGAGGCTACGAGCAGTACTTC
TRBJ2-3 | . | TRBV28 | . | CASSPLAELTDTQYF | TGTGCCAGCAGCCCGTTAGCGGAGCTTACAGATACGCAGTATTTT
TRBJ2-7 | once | TRBV27 | TRBD1 | CASSPGGGTTFEQYF | TGTGCCAGCAGTCCAGGGGGCGGGACAACCTTCGAGCAGTACTTC
TRBJ1-2 | . | TRBV21-1 | . | CARLQRRWDRGDYGYTF | TGTGCCCGCCTCCAAAGGAGGTGGGACAGGGGTGACTATGGCTACACCTTC
TRBJ2-7 | . | TRBV27 | TRBD1 | CASSERQGFYEQYF | TGTGCCAGCAGTGAGAGACAGGGATTCTACGAGCAGTACTTC
TRBJ1-3 | . | TRBV7-8 | . | CASSLVRGSAGNTIYF | TGTGCCAGCAGCTTAGTTCGCGGATCGGCCGGAAACACCATATATTTT
TRBJ2-7 | . | TRBV5-5 | . | CASIGSDNAYEQYF | TGTGCCAGCATCGGGTCGGACAACGCCTACGAGCAGTACTTC
TRBJ2-7 | . | TRBV6-5 | TRBD2 | CASSYTSGSYEQYF | TGTGCCAGCAGTTACACTAGCGGCTCCTACGAGCAGTACTTC
TRBJ2-1 | . | TRBV29-1 | TRBD2 | CSVFSGRDNEQFF | TGCAGCGTTTTTAGCGGGAGGGACAATGAGCAGTTCTTC
TRBJ1-1 | . | TRBV28 | . | CASSLGGTNTEAFF | TGTGCCAGCAGTTTGGGGGGGACTAACACTGAAGCTTTCTTT